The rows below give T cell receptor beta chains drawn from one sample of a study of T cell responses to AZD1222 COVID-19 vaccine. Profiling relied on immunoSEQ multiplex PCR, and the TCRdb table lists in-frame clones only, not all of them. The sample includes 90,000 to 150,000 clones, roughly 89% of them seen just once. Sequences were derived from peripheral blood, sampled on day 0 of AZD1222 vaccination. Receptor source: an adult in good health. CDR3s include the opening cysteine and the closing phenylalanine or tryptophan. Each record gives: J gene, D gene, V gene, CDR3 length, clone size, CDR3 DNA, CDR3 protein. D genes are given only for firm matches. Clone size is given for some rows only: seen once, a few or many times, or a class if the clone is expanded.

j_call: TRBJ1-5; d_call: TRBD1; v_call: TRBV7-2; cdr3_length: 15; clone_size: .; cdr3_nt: TGTGCCAGCAGCCCGGACAGGGGCAGGAGTCAGCCCCAGCATTTT; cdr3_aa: CASSPDRGRSQPQHF
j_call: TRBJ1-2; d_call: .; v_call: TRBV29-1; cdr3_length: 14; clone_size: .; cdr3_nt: TGCAGCGTCGACAACCTAGGGGGGAGATACGGCTACACCTTC; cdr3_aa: CSVDNLGGRYGYTF
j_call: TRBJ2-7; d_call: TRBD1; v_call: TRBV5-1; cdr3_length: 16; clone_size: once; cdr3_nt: TGCGCCAGCACCCCGGTGGCGGGACAGGGCTCCTACGAGCAGTACTTC; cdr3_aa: CASTPVAGQGSYEQYF
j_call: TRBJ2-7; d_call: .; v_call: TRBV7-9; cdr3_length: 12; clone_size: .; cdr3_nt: TGTGCCAGCAGCCTACAGACCTACGAGCAGTACTTC; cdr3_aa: CASSLQTYEQYF
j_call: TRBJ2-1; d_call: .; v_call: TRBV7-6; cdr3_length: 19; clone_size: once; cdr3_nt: TGTGCCAGCAGCTTACCCAAGTATGGACGAAGTGGGTCCTACAATGAGCAGTTCTTC; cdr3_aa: CASSLPKYGRSGSYNEQFF
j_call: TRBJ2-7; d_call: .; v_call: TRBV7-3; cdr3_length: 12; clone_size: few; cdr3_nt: TGTGCCAGCAGCTCACTATTAGGGGAGCAGTACTTC; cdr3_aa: CASSSLLGEQYF
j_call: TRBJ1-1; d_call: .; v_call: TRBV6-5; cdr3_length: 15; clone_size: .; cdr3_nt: TGTGCCAGCAGTTACGGGCAGACGTGGAACACTGAAGCTTTCTTT; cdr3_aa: CASSYGQTWNTEAFF
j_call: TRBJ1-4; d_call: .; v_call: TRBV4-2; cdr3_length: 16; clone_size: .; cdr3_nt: TGTGCCAGCAGCCAAGATCTTCGGAGGGAGGGCGAAAAACTGTTTTTT; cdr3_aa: CASSQDLRREGEKLFF
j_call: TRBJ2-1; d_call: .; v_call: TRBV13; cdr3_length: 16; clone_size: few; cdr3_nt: TGTGCCAGCAGCTCTAAGACTCCTCCCGTATACAATGAGCAGTTCTTC; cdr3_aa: CASSSKTPPVYNEQFF
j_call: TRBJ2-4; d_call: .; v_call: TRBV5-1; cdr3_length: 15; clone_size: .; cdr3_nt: TGCGCCAGCAGCCCCTTAGGGATAGCCAAAAACATTCAGTACTTC; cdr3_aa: CASSPLGIAKNIQYF
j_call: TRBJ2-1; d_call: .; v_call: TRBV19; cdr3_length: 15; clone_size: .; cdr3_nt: TGTGCCAGTAGTATTAGCGAGTATTCGTATTCTGAGCAGTTCTTC; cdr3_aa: CASSISEYSYSEQFF
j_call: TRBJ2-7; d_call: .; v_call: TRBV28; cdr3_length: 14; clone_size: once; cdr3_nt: TGTGCCAGCAGTCCGACAGTTGGGGCCTACGAGCAGTACTTC; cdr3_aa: CASSPTVGAYEQYF
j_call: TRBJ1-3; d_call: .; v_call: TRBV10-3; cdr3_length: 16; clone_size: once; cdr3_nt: TGTGCCATCAGTGAGGTCGAGGGTTCCTCTGGAAACACCATATATTTT; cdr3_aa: CAISEVEGSSGNTIYF
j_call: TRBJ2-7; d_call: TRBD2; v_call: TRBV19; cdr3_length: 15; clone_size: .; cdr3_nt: TGTGCCAGTAGTATCACTAGCGGGGCTCTCTACGAGCAGTACTTC; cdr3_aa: CASSITSGALYEQYF
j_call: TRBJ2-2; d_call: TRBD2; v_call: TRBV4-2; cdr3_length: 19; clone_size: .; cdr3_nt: TGTGCCAGCAGCCAAGTAGGACTAGCGGGGAACGCGAACACCGGGGAGCTGTTTTTT; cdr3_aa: CASSQVGLAGNANTGELFF
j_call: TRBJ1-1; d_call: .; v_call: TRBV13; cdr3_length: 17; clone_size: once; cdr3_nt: TGTGCCAGCAGCTTTCTAGGGGGGCGTGCAGGTTGGACTGAAGCTTTCTTT; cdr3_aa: CASSFLGGRAGWTEAFF
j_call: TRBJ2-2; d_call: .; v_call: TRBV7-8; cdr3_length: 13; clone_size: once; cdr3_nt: TGTGCCAGCAGATTCGTAGGCTCCGGGGAGCTGTTTTTT; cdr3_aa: CASRFVGSGELFF
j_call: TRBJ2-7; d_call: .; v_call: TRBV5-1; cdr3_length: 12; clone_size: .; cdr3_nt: TGCGCCAGCAGCCCCGGGACCTACGAGCAGTACTTC; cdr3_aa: CASSPGTYEQYF
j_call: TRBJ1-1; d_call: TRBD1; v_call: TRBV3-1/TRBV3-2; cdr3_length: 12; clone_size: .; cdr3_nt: TGTGCCACTGGACAGGTGAACACTGAAGCTTTCTTT; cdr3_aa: CATGQVNTEAFF
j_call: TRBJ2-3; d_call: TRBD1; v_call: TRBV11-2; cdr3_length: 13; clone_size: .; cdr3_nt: TGTGCCAGCTCTAGGACAGGGTCACATACGCAGTATTTT; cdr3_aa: CASSRTGSHTQYF
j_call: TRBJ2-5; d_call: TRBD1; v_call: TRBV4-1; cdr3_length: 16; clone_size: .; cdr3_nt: TGCGCCAGCAGCCAAAGAGGGACAGAACCCCAAGAGACCCAGTACTTC; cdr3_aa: CASSQRGTEPQETQYF
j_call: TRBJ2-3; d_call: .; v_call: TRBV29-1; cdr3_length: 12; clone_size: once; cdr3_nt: TGCAGCGTTGACGGGGGCACAGATACGCAGTATTTT; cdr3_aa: CSVDGGTDTQYF
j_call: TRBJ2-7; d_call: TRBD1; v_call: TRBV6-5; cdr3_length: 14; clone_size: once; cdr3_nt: TGTGCCAGCAGTTACAGGGGGCTCTCCTACGAGCAGTACTTC; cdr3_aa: CASSYRGLSYEQYF
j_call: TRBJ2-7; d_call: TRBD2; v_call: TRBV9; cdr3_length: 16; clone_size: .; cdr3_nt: TGTGCCAGCAGCGTCGAGGGAGGGATCTGGAGGGGAGAGCAGTACTTC; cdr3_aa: CASSVEGGIWRGEQYF
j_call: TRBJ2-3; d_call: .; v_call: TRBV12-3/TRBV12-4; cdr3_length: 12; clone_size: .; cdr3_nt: TGTGCCAGCAGTCCAGACTCCAATACGCAGTATTTT; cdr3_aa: CASSPDSNTQYF
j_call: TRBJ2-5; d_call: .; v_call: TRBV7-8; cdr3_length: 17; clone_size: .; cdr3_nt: TGTGCCAGCAGCTTACAACCCCCCCGGATGTACCAAGAGACCCAGTACTTC; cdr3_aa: CASSLQPPRMYQETQYF
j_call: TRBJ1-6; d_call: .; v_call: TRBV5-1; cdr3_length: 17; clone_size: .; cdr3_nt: TGCGCCAGCAGCTTGGACAGTCACCTAGGGGGTAATTCACCCCTCCACTTT; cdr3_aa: CASSLDSHLGGNSPLHF
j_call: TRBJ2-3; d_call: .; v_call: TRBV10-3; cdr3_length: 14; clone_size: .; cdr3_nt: TGTGCCATCAGGGAGGACGCCCGGCAAGATACGCAGTATTTT; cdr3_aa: CAIREDARQDTQYF
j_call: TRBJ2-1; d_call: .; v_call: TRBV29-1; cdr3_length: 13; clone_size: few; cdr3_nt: TGCAGCGCCGGGACCCGCTCCTACAATGAGCAGTTCTTC; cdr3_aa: CSAGTRSYNEQFF
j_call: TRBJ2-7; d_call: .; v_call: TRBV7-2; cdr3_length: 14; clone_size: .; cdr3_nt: TGTGCCAGCAGCTTAAATCTTCGGTCCTACGAGCAGTACTTC; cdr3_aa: CASSLNLRSYEQYF
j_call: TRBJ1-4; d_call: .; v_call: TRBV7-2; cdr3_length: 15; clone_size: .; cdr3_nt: TGTGCCAGCAGCTTAGATAGGGGTATTAATGAAAAACTGTTTTTT; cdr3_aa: CASSLDRGINEKLFF
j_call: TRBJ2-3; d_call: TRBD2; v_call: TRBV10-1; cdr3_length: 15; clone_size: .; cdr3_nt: TGCGCCAGCAGGGCCGGGACTAGCGGCACAGATACGCAGTATTTT; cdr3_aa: CASRAGTSGTDTQYF
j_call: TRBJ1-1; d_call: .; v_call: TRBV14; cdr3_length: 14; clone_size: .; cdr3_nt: TGTGCCAGCAGCCTTCCGGGGACAAACACTGAAGCTTTCTTT; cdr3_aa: CASSLPGTNTEAFF
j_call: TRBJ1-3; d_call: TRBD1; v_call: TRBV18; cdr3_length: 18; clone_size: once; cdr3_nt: TGTGCCAGCTCACCAATTCCGGGACAGGGTGTATCTGGAAACACCATATATTTT; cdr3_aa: CASSPIPGQGVSGNTIYF
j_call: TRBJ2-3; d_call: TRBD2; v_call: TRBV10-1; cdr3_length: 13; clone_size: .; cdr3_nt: TGCGCCTCACAACTAGCGGGGGCAGATACGCAGTATTTT; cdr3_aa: CASQLAGADTQYF
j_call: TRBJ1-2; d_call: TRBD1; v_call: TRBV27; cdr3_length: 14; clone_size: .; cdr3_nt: TGTGCCAGCAGTTCCACAGGGGTGTGGTATGGCTACACCTTC; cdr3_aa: CASSSTGVWYGYTF
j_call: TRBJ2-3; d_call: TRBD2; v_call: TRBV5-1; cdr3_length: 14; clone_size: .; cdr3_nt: TGCGCCAGCAGCTTTAGCGGGGGCACAGATACGCAGTATTTT; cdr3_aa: CASSFSGGTDTQYF
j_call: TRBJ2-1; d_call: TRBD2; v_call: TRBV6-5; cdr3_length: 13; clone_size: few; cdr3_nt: TGTGCCCACGGGGGGGGAGCCTACAATGAGCAGTTCTTC; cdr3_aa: CAHGGGAYNEQFF
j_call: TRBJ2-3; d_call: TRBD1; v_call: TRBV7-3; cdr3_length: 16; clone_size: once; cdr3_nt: TGTGCCAGCAGCACCCGACAGGGGATGGGCACAGATACGCAGTATTTT; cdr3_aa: CASSTRQGMGTDTQYF
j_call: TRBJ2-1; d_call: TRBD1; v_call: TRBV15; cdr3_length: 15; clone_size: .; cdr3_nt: TGTGCCACCAGCAGAGCCACAGGGGTGGTTAATGAGCAGTTCTTC; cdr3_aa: CATSRATGVVNEQFF
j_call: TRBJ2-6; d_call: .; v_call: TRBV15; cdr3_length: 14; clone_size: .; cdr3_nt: TGTGCCACCAGCGGTTACTCTGGGGCCAACGTCCTGACTTTC; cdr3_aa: CATSGYSGANVLTF
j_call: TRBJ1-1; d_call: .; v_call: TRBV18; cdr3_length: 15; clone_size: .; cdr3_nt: TGTGCCAGCTCACCACGGATTCAGGGGAACACTGAAGCTTTCTTT; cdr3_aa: CASSPRIQGNTEAFF
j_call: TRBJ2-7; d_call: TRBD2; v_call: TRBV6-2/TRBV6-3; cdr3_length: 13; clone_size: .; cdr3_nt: TGTGCCAGCAGTTCCAGACTAGCGGGAGGGCCGTACTTC; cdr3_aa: CASSSRLAGGPYF
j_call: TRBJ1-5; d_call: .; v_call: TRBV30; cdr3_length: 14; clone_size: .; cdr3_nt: TGTGCCTGGAGTGTAGGCCAGGCAAATCAGCCCCAGCATTTT; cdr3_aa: CAWSVGQANQPQHF